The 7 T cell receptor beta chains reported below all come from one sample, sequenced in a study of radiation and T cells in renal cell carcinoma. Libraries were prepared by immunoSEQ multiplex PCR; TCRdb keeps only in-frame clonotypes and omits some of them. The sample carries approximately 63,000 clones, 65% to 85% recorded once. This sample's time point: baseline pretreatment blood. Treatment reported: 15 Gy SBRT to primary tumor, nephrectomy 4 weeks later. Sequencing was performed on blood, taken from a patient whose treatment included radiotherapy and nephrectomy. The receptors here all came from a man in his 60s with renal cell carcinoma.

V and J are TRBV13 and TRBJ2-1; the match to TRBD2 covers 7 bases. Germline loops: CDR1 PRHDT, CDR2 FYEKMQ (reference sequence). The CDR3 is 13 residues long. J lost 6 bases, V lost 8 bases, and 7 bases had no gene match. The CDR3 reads CASRREGRNEQFF. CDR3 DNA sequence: TGTGCCAGCCGGAGGGAGGGCCGCAATGAGCAGTTCTTC. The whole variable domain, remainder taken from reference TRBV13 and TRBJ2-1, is AAGVIQSPRHLIKEKRETATLKCYPIPRHDTVYWYQQGPGQDPQFLISFYEKMQSDKGSIPDRFSAQQFSDYHSELNMSSLELGDSALYFCASRREGRNEQFFGPGTRLTVL.

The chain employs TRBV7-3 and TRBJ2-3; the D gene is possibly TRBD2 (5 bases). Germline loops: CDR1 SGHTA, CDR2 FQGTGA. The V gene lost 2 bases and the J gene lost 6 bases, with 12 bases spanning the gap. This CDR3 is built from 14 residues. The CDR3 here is CASSLGRRRDTQYF. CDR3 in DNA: TGTGCCAGCAGCTTAGGCCGTAGGAGGGATACGCAGTATTTT.

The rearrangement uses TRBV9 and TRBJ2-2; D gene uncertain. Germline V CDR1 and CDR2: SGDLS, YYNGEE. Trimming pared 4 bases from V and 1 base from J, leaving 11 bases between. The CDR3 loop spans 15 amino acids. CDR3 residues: CASSPWTENTGELFF. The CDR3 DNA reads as TGTGCCAGCAGCCCGTGGACGGAGAACACCGGGGAGCTGTTTTTT.

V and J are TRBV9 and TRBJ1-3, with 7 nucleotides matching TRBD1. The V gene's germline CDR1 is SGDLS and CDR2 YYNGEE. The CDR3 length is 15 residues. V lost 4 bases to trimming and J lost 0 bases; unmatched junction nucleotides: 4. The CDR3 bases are TGTGCCAGCAGCCCTACAGGGGACTCTGGAAACACCATATATTTT. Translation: CASSPTGDSGNTIYF.

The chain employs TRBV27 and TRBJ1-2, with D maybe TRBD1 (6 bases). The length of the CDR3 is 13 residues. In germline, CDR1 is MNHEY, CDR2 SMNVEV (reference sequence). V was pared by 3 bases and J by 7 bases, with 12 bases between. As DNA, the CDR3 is TGTGCCAGCAGTTTGAAACAGGGCAGTGGCTACACCTTC. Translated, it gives CASSLKQGSGYTF.

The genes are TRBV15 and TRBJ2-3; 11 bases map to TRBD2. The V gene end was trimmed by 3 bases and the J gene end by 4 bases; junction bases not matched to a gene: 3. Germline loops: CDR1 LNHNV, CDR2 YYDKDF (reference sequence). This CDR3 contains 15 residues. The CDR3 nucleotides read TGTGCCACCAGCAGGGTAGCGGGGGGGGCAGATACGCAGTATTTT. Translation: CATSRVAGGADTQYF.

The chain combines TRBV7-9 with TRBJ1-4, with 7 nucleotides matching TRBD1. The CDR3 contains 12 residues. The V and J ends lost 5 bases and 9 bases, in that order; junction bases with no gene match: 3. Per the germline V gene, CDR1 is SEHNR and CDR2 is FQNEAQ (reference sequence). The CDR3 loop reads CASSRQGQKLFF. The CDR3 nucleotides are TGTGCCAGCAGCCGACAGGGCCAAAAACTGTTTTTT.